The rows below give T cell receptor beta chains drawn from one sample of a study of identical twins. TCRdb analysed the 5' RACE reads with MiXCR anew, one entry per CDR3 protein. The sample holds about 240,000 distinct CDR3 sequences, 8% to 11% seen once. The sequenced material came from memory T cells sorted from blood. These receptors were obtained from a man aged 50 or older in good health. CDR3s include the opening cysteine and the closing phenylalanine or tryptophan. A D gene is named only where the DNA matches it firmly. Clone size is stated in some rows and not others, as once, few, many or a class when expanded.

size,J,V,length,D,DNA,CDR3
.,TRBJ1-5,TRBV20-1,14,TRBD1,TGCAGTGCAAAAAGGGGGCGCCTAAATCAGCCCCAGCATTTT,CSAKRGRLNQPQHF
few,TRBJ2-7,TRBV6-2/TRBV6-3,14,.,TGTGCCAGCAGTTACCTCTCAAAAGAGTACGAGCGGTACTTC,CASSYLSKEYERYF
few,TRBJ2-3,TRBV27,14,.,TGTGCCAGCAGCATTGGAATCAGAAAAGATACGCAGTATTTT,CASSIGIRKDTQYF
.,TRBJ2-3,TRBV5-1,14,.,TGCGCCAGCAGCTTCGATCGGGGTACAGATACGCAGTATTTT,CASSFDRGTDTQYF
many,TRBJ2-7,TRBV20-1,11,.,TGCAGTGCTAGCCTCCTTGGGGCGCAGTACTTC,CSASLLGAQYF
few,TRBJ1-5,TRBV5-6,15,TRBD1,TGTGCCAGCAGCTTGAGGGACAGGGTCGGTCAGCCCCAGCATTTT,CASSLRDRVGQPQHF
many,TRBJ2-1,TRBV29-1,13,TRBD2,TGCAGCGTCGAAGGGACTAGAGGCGATGAGCAGTTCTTC,CSVEGTRGDEQFF
many,TRBJ1-5,TRBV20-1,18,.,TGCAGTGCTAGCCCGGAGAAGACAGGTCCGTATAGCAATCAGCCCCAGCATTTT,CSASPEKTGPYSNQPQHF
many,TRBJ1-1,TRBV29-1,15,TRBD1,TGCAGCGTTGTGGATACCGGGACAGGGCTTACTGAAGCTTTCTTT,CSVVDTGTGLTEAFF
many,TRBJ1-4,TRBV20-1,15,TRBD1,TGCAGTGCTAGCCCCCCGGGACAGCCCGATGAAAAACTGTTTTTT,CSASPPGQPDEKLFF
many,TRBJ2-5,TRBV12-3/TRBV12-4,15,.,TGTGCCAGCAGTTTAATCGGGGCAGCTCAAGAGACCCAGTACTTC,CASSLIGAAQETQYF
.,TRBJ1-2,TRBV11-1,16,TRBD1,TGTGCCAGCAGCCTTAGGGACAGAGGGGCTGGCTATGGCTACACCTTC,CASSLRDRGAGYGYTF
few,TRBJ2-5,TRBV12-3/TRBV12-4,12,.,TGTGCCAGCAGTTTGAGTAAAGGGACCCAGTACTTC,CASSLSKGTQYF
.,TRBJ2-3,TRBV27,14,TRBD2,TGTGCCAGCAGAGCCGGGACTAGGCGAGATACGCAGTATTTT,CASRAGTRRDTQYF
many,TRBJ2-2,TRBV5-1,14,TRBD1,TGCGCCAGCAGCCCAGGGGGCGCCACCGGGGAGCTGTTTTTT,CASSPGGATGELFF
.,TRBJ1-5,TRBV20-1,15,.,TGCAGTGCTGGTTCCAGGGGAAGGGGCAATCAGCCCCAGCATTTT,CSAGSRGRGNQPQHF
few,TRBJ1-1,TRBV7-2,12,.,TGTGCCAGCAGCCCCCCCGGCAGGGTCGTTTTCTTT,CASSPPGRVVFF
many,TRBJ2-2,TRBV12-3/TRBV12-4,14,TRBD1,TGTGCCAGCAACCCTAGGACAGGGACCGGGGAGCTGTTTTTT,CASNPRTGTGELFF
few,TRBJ2-5,TRBV28,14,.,TGTGCCAGCACTCGGCGGAAGGGGGATGAGACCCAGTACTTC,CASTRRKGDETQYF
few,TRBJ1-3,TRBV12-3/TRBV12-4,13,.,TGTGCCAGCAGTGCAGGGACAAGAAACACCATATATTTT,CASSAGTRNTIYF
many,TRBJ2-3,TRBV4-3,16,.,TGCGCCAGCAGCCAAACCGGGCCGAGCGCAATAGATACGCAGTATTTT,CASSQTGPSAIDTQYF
many,TRBJ2-3,TRBV5-6,15,TRBD1,TGTGCCAGCAGCTTGTTGCAGGGGGCGACGGATACGCAGTATTTT,CASSLLQGATDTQYF
.,TRBJ2-2,TRBV28,16,TRBD2,TGTGCCAGCAGTTTAGGACTAGCGGTTAACACCGGGGAGCTGTTTTTT,CASSLGLAVNTGELFF
many,TRBJ2-2,TRBV6-1,12,.,TGTGCCAGCAGGGACCCGGCCGGGGAGCTGTTTTTT,CASRDPAGELFF
many,TRBJ2-1,TRBV7-8,14,.,TGTGCCAGCAAAGCGGAGCCTTCCTACAATGAGCAGTTCTTC,CASKAEPSYNEQFF
few,TRBJ2-3,TRBV5-8,13,.,TGTGCCAGCAGTCCTCAGGGGTACGATACGCAGTATTTT,CASSPQGYDTQYF
few,TRBJ2-3,TRBV20-1,15,.,TGCAGTGCCAACGGAAGAGGCCCACTCACAGATACGCAGTATTTT,CSANGRGPLTDTQYF
.,TRBJ2-7,TRBV7-2,15,TRBD1,TGTGCCAGCAGCTCATCCGGGACAGGGGGCATCGAGCAGTACTTC,CASSSSGTGGIEQYF
.,TRBJ2-1,TRBV7-9,16,TRBD2,TGTGCCAGCAGCGCCAAGACTAGCGGAGCATACAATGAGCAGTTCTTC,CASSAKTSGAYNEQFF
few,TRBJ1-5,TRBV5-1,14,.,TGCGCCAGCAGCTTGGAGGGGAATAGTCAGCCCCAGCATTTT,CASSLEGNSQPQHF
few,TRBJ1-2,TRBV6-5,13,TRBD1,TGTGCCAGCAGTTCCGGGACAGCCCTCGGCTACACCTTC,CASSSGTALGYTF
few,TRBJ1-2,TRBV20-1,16,TRBD1,TGCAGTGCTAGAGATCGGAGGACAGGGGTCCTCTATGGCTACACCTTC,CSARDRRTGVLYGYTF
many,TRBJ1-6,TRBV5-6,20,TRBD1,TGTGCCAGCAGCTTGGCGAGCTCAGGGGGTCTAAGCTCCTATAATTCACCCCTCCACTTT,CASSLASSGGLSSYNSPLHF
.,TRBJ2-1,TRBV3-1,14,.,TGTGCCAGCAGCCAAGAGGGCTCCATCAATGAGCAGTTCTTC,CASSQEGSINEQFF
.,TRBJ2-5,TRBV20-1,13,TRBD1,TGCAGTGCCCGGGGCAGGGGGAGAGAGACCCAGTACTTC,CSARGRGRETQYF
.,TRBJ1-2,TRBV20-1,12,.,TGCAGTGCTAGTGCCGGGGCCTATGGCTACACCTTC,CSASAGAYGYTF
many,TRBJ2-7,TRBV5-1,13,.,TGCGCCAGCAGCTTTCAGGGGTCCTACGAGCAGTACTTC,CASSFQGSYEQYF
.,TRBJ1-2,TRBV5-8,11,.,TGTGCCAGCAGCTTCCTCTATGGCTACACCTTC,CASSFLYGYTF
many,TRBJ2-7,TRBV29-1,14,TRBD2,TGCAGCGTTGAGGTGACTAGCGGGACCTACGAGCAGTACTTC,CSVEVTSGTYEQYF
many,TRBJ1-6,TRBV28,18,.,TGTGCCAGCAGTTCTTACAGGGTCTCAGGGCCAAACGGCAGGCCCCTCCACTTT,CASSSYRVSGPNGRPLHF
.,TRBJ1-4,TRBV30,17,TRBD1,TGTGCCTGGAGTGACGGGACAGGGCGATCTATGGGTGAAAAACTGTTTTTT,CAWSDGTGRSMGEKLFF
.,TRBJ2-7,TRBV18,15,TRBD1,TGTGCCAGCTCACCATTAGGACAGGGGGACTACGAGCAGTACTTC,CASSPLGQGDYEQYF
many,TRBJ1-3,TRBV6-1,14,.,TGTGCCAGCAGAACAGGGTACTCTGGAAACACCATATATTTT,CASRTGYSGNTIYF
.,TRBJ2-1,TRBV5-5,15,.,TGTGCCAGCAGGCTGGGTCCTACCGCTAGCAATGAGCAGTTCTTC,CASRLGPTASNEQFF
.,TRBJ2-7,TRBV6-1,15,.,TGTGCCAGCAGTGCAGGCAGAGGGGGAATCAACGAGCAGTACTTC,CASSAGRGGINEQYF
.,TRBJ1-2,TRBV2,15,.,TGTGCCAGCAGTGCCGCCCAGGGACGGAGCTATGGCTACACCTTC,CASSAAQGRSYGYTF
few,TRBJ1-4,TRBV4-3,15,.,TGCGCCAGCAGCCAGCGTGTAGGAACTAATGAAAAACTGTTTTTT,CASSQRVGTNEKLFF
many,TRBJ1-2,TRBV18,14,TRBD1,TGTGCCAGCTCTCCAGACAGGGAGCGCTCTGGCTACACCTTC,CASSPDRERSGYTF
many,TRBJ1-1,TRBV4-3,15,.,TGCGCCAGCAGCCAAGATCCGCAGGGGAACACTGAAGCTTTCTTT,CASSQDPQGNTEAFF
.,TRBJ2-3,TRBV6-1,15,TRBD2,TGTGCCAGCAACGGGAGGGCCTCTAGCACAGATACGCAGTATTTT,CASNGRASSTDTQYF
medium-sized,TRBJ2-7,TRBV20-1,16,TRBD2,TGCAGTGCTGCCAACGCACTAGCGGGAGCCCACTACGAGCAGTACTTC,CSAANALAGAHYEQYF
.,TRBJ1-1,TRBV29-1,14,TRBD1,TGCAGCGCCCGACAGGGCGCGTCTTGGACTGAAGCTTTCTTT,CSARQGASWTEAFF
.,TRBJ2-7,TRBV28,17,TRBD2,TGTGCCAGCTCAAACGCGGGACTAGCGGGAGTATTGTACGAGCAGTACTTC,CASSNAGLAGVLYEQYF
many,TRBJ1-5,TRBV3-1,15,TRBD1,TGTGCCAGCAGCCAGAGACAGGGCCGTTATCAGCCCCAGCATTTT,CASSQRQGRYQPQHF